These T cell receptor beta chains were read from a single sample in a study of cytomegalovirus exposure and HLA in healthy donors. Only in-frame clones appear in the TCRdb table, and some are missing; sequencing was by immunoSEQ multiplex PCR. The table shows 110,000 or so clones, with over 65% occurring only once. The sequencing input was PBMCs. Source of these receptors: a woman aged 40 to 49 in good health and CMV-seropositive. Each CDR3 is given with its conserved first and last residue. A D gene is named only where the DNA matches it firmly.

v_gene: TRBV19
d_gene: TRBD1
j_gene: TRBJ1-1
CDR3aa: CASSIDPGQGATEAFF

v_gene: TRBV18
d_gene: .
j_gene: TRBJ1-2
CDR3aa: CASSPGLDFYGYTF

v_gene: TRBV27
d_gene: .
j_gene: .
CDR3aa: CASSLGGSPYEQYF

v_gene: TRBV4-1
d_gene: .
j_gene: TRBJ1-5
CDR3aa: CASSQMWSDFNQPQHF

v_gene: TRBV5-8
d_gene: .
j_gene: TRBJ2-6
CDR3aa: CASSLRGTLYGTGANVLTF

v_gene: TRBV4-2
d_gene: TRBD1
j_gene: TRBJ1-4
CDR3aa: CASSQVIPGQGNEKLFF

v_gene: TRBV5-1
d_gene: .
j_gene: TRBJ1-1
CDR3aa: CASSPSRVRNTEAFF

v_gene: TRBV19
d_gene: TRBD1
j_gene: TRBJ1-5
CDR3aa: CASRYSSTGNQPQHF

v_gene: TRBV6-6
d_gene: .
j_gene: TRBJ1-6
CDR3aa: CASSSPISPLHF

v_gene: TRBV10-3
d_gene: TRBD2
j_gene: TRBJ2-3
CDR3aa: CATGGMGTDTQYF

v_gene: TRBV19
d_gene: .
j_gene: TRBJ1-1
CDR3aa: CASSTIGGGSAFF

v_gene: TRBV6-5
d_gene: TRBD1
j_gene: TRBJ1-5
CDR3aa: CASSDRVFSNQPQHF

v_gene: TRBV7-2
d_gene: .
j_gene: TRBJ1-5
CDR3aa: CASSLGPGGYQPQHF

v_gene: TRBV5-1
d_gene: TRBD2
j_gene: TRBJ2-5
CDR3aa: CASSLGGGETQYF

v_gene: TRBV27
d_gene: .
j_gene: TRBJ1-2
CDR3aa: CASSLQGPYGYTF

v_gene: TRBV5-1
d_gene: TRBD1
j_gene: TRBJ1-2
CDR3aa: CASSLSGTGADGYTF

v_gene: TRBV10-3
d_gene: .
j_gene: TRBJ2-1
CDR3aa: CAISPNNEQFF

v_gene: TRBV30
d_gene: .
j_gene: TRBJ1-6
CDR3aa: CAWSFEESSPLHF

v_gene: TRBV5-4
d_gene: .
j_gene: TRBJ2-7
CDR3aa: CASSLTQGSYEQYF

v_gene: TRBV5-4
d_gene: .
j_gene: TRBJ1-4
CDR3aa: CASSFWGSLEKLFF

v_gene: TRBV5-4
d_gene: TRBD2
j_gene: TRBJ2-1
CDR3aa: CASSLRREESNEQFF

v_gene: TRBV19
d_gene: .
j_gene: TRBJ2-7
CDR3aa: CATQSKRSPYEQYF

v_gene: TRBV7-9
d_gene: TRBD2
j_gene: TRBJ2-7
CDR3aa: CASSSGTRNYLSSYEQYF

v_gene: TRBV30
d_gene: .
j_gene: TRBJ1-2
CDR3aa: CAWSAHGGGYTF

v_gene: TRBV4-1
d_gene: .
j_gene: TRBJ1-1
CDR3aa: CASSRQIRTEAFF

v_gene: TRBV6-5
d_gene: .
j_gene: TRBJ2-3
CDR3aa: CASSYGDTDTQYF

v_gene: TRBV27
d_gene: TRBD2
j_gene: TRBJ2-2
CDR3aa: CASSRGANTGELFF

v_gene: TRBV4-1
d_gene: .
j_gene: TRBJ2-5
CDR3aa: CASSPGTGGRETQYF

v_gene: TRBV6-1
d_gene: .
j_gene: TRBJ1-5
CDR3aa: CASRGRQRRDQPQHF

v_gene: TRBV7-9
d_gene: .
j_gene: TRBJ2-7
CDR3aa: CASSFINYEQYF

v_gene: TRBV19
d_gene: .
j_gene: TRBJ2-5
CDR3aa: CASSSYPGSGETQYF